Listed below are T cell receptor beta chains from one sample, sequenced in a study of shared clonotypes between healthy human individuals. Data came from immunoSEQ multiplex PCR; TCRdb stores just in-frame clones and leaves some out. Among fewer than 3 million clones listed, roughly 90% were seen once. Sequencing was carried out using naive CD4+ T cells from PBMCs. The receptors here all came from a man between 18 and 35 years old in good health. Some clones in this sample may be carry-over from other donors' samples. Both conserved end residues are part of each CDR3. The order of the fields is J gene, clone size, D gene, V gene, CDR3 DNA, CDR3 protein. A D gene is named only where the DNA matches it firmly. Clone size appears in some rows only: once, few, many, or a class for an expanded clone.

TRBJ2-2 | NA | NA | TRBV10-3 | TGTGCCATCAGGCGGGGGCCAGAGGGCCGGGAGCTGTTTTTT | CAIRRGPEGRELFF
TRBJ1-1 | NA | NA | TRBV28 | TGTGCCAGCAGTTTAGCCCGGACAAATACTGAAGCTTTCTTT | CASSLARTNTEAFF
TRBJ1-2 | NA | NA | TRBV29-1 | TGCAGCGTTGATATTCCAGGCGCTGGCTACACCTTC | CSVDIPGAGYTF
TRBJ2-2 | NA | NA | TRBV5-6 | TGTGCCAGCAGCTTGTCTTGGCGGTGGGACTCCGGGGAGCTGTTTTTT | CASSLSWRWDSGELFF
TRBJ2-5 | NA | TRBD2 | TRBV4-1 | TGCGCCAGCAGCCAAGGGACTAGCGTGGAGACCCAGTACTTC | CASSQGTSVETQYF
TRBJ1-3 | NA | NA | TRBV5-1 | TGCGCCAGCAGCTTGGGAGCGATTTCTGGAAACACCATATATTTT | CASSLGAISGNTIYF
TRBJ1-2 | NA | TRBD1 | TRBV19 | TGTGCCAGTAGGCCAGGACAGGGCTACTATGGCTACACCTTC | CASRPGQGYYGYTF
TRBJ1-6 | NA | TRBD1 | TRBV15 | TGTGCCACCAGCAGAGGGGACAGCACACCGAATTCACCCCTCCACTTT | CATSRGDSTPNSPLHF
TRBJ2-6 | NA | NA | TRBV5-1 | TGCGCCAGCAGCTTGGAGGAGGGCTACTCTGGGGCCAACGTCCTGACTTTC | CASSLEEGYSGANVLTF
TRBJ2-1 | NA | TRBD1 | TRBV5-1 | TGCGCCAGCAGCATCGGGACAGGGAGGAATGAGCAGTTCTTC | CASSIGTGRNEQFF
TRBJ2-7 | NA | NA | TRBV18 | TGTGCCAGCTCACATGGGACTGCAAGGACCTACGAGCAGTACTTC | CASSHGTARTYEQYF
TRBJ2-7 | NA | TRBD1 | TRBV19 | TGTGCCAGTAGTCCGGCCGGGACAGGGCGCGAGCAGTACTTC | CASSPAGTGREQYF
TRBJ1-4 | NA | TRBD1 | TRBV4-1 | TGCGCCAGCAGCCAAGCCTTTAGAGGACAGGCCACAACTAATGAAAAACTGTTTTTT | CASSQAFRGQATTNEKLFF
TRBJ2-7 | NA | NA | TRBV6-5 | TGTGCCAGCAGTTACCTGCCTGGAGCAGGGTCCTACGAGCAGTACTTC | CASSYLPGAGSYEQYF
TRBJ2-7 | NA | TRBD2 | TRBV11-2 | TGTGCCAGCAGCTTAATACTAGCGGGGACCTACGAGCAGTACTTC | CASSLILAGTYEQYF
TRBJ2-5 | NA | NA | TRBV29-1 | TGCAGCGTCCCTTCTCCGCCGGGACGGGAGACCCAGTACTTC | CSVPSPPGRETQYF
TRBJ2-2 | NA | TRBD1 | TRBV23-1 | TGCGCCAGCCCCTTGCGACAGGGCCCACCGTCGGGGCCGCCGAACACCGGGGAGCTGTTTTTT | CASPLRQGPPSGPPNTGELFF
TRBJ2-2 | NA | NA | TRBV6-1 | TGTGCCAGCAGTGAGCGAGACAGGCTAGGGGACACCGGGGAGCTGTTTTTT | CASSERDRLGDTGELFF
TRBJ2-5 | NA | TRBD1 | TRBV28 | TGTGCCAGCAGTTTAGGGACAGGGTTGGAAGAGACCCAGTACTTC | CASSLGTGLEETQYF
TRBJ1-1 | NA | NA | TRBV29-1 | TGCAGCGCTGGACAGACGAACACTGAAGCTTTCTTT | CSAGQTNTEAFF
TRBJ2-7 | once | NA | TRBV28 | TGTGCCAGCAAGGGTGCCCAACTTTGGGAGCAGTACTTC | CASKGAQLWEQYF
TRBJ2-7 | NA | NA | TRBV28 | TGTGCCAGCAGTTTATTTCTCGCGGTGACCTACGAGCAGTACTTC | CASSLFLAVTYEQYF
TRBJ2-2 | NA | NA | TRBV15 | TGTGCCACCAGCCCGAGCGGGTCTTACGGGGAGCTGTTTTTT | CATSPSGSYGELFF
TRBJ2-7 | NA | NA | TRBV28 | TGTGCCAGCAGTTTTGGTCGGTACGAGCAGTACTTC | CASSFGRYEQYF
TRBJ2-5 | NA | TRBD1 | TRBV6-1 | TGTGCCAGCACGATGACAGGGCTTATAGAGACCCAGTACTTC | CASTMTGLIETQYF
TRBJ2-6 | NA | NA | TRBV2 | TGTGCCAGCAGTGAAGCCCAGGTATCTGGGGCCAACGTCCTGACTTTC | CASSEAQVSGANVLTF
TRBJ1-2 | NA | NA | TRBV5-1 | TGCGCCAGCAGCTTGAGTGAGGGTGAGGCCACTAACTATGGCTACACCTTC | CASSLSEGEATNYGYTF
TRBJ2-1 | once | TRBD2 | TRBV7-3 | TGTGCCAGCGGACTAGCGGAATACAATGAGCAGTTCTTC | CASGLAEYNEQFF
TRBJ1-2 | NA | TRBD1 | TRBV2 | TGTGCCAGCAGTACCCAACAGGGGAACTATGGCTACACCTTC | CASSTQQGNYGYTF
TRBJ2-5 | NA | NA | TRBV6-1 | TGTGCCAGCAGTGCCCCTCGAGGAACTGCAGGTCGGGAGACCCAGTACTTC | CASSAPRGTAGRETQYF
TRBJ2-7 | few | TRBD1 | TRBV15 | TGTGCCACCAGCGGGACAGATACCTACGAGCAGTACTTC | CATSGTDTYEQYF
TRBJ2-1 | NA | NA | TRBV28 | TGTGCCACGAAGGGACGATATGAGCAGTTCTTC | CATKGRYEQFF
TRBJ2-7 | NA | NA | TRBV14 | TGTGCCAGCAGCCAAGGGCCAACCCTCTCCTACGAGCAGTACTTC | CASSQGPTLSYEQYF
TRBJ1-5 | NA | NA | TRBV6-6 | TGTGCCAGCAGCCAGGGGTTGGGACAGCCCCAGCATTTT | CASSQGLGQPQHF
TRBJ1-5 | few | TRBD1 | TRBV18 | TGTGCCAGCTCACGACAGGGAGATCAGCCCCAGCATTTT | CASSRQGDQPQHF
TRBJ1-5 | NA | TRBD1 | TRBV19 | TGTGCCAGTATGCCCGTGGGACAGGGGGAGTATCAGCCCCAGCATTTT | CASMPVGQGEYQPQHF
TRBJ2-7 | NA | TRBD2 | TRBV28 | TGTGCCAGCAGTTTAGGTACACTAGCGGGGAACTACGAGCAGTACTTC | CASSLGTLAGNYEQYF